This passage covers 25 T cell receptor beta chains from one sample sequenced in a study of breast tumors, draining lymph nodes, adjacent tissues. TCRdb fed the multiplex PCR reads into MiXCR, producing one record per CDR3 protein. The data contain about 13,000 distinct CDR3 sequences, roughly 62% of them seen just once; the ten biggest clones take up roughly 49%. Sequenced: tumor-adjacent breast tissue. These TCRs come from a female donor with breast cancer. Some clones in this sample may be carry-over from other donors' samples.

The V and J genes are TRBV12-3 or TRBV12-4 and TRBJ2-1, with 14 bases lining up with TRBD2. The J segment lost 7 bases and the V segment lost 7 bases, leaving 6 bases of the junction unmatched. The CDR3 is 15 residues long. The CDR3: CASNPGTSGRNEQFF. The CDR3 bases are TGTGCCAGCAACCCTGGGACTAGCGGGAGAAATGAGCAGTTCTTC.

V is TRBV29-1 and J is TRBJ2-3; no firm D call. CDR1 SQVTM and CDR2 ANQGSEA come from the germline V gene. The length of the CDR3 is 14 residues. V was cut by 2 bases and J by 4 bases, with 13 bases left in between. CDR3 protein: CSVERLGLADTQYF. The CDR3 DNA reads TGCAGCGTTGAACGGCTAGGTCTGGCAGATACGCAGTATTTT.

The chain couples TRBV20-1 to TRBJ1-2; 8 positions agree with TRBD1. The germline V gene encodes CDR1 DFQATT and CDR2 SNEGSKA (reference sequence). The V and J ends lost 5 bases and 3 bases, in that order; junction bases with no gene match: 2. The CDR3 has 12 amino acids. The CDR3 DNA follows: TGCAGTGCTGAGGACAGGGACTATGGCTACACCTTC. This sequence encodes CSAEDRDYGYTF.

The chain combines TRBV4-3 with TRBJ2-7, with 12 bases matching TRBD2. Germline assignment: CDR1 LGHNA and CDR2 YSLEER. V shed 1 base and J 3 bases; nucleotides not matched to a gene: 7. The CDR3 totals 17 residues. This chain's CDR3 is CASSQGTSGKAYYEQYF. The CDR3 DNA reads TGCGCCAGCAGCCAAGGGACTAGCGGGAAGGCTTACTACGAGCAGTACTTC.

The chain couples TRBV20-1 to TRBJ1-5; D remains unclear. Germline V gene data show CDR1 as DFQATT and CDR2 as SNEGSKA (reference sequence). V was pared by 3 bases and J by 3 bases, with 9 bases between. The CDR3 loop spans 13 amino acids. The CDR3 loop reads CSARSQTNQPQHF. As DNA, the CDR3 is TGCAGTGCTAGGTCACAGACCAATCAGCCCCAGCATTTT.

The genes are TRBV20-1 and TRBJ1-6; 11 bases fit TRBD1. V gave up 6 bases and J gave up 9 bases; unmatched junction bases: 4. The germline gives CDR1 DFQATT, CDR2 SNEGSKA (reference sequence). CDR3 length: 13 residues. For the CDR3, the DNA is TGCAGTGCGGTGGGACAGGGGGGTTCACCCCTCCACTTT. Translating it yields CSAVGQGGSPLHF.

The sample holds one count of this clonotype. This rearrangement joins TRBV5-1 to TRBJ2-3; D not resolved. Germline V gene data show CDR1 as SGHRS and CDR2 as YFSETQ. This CDR3 spans 11 amino acids. Deletions cut 0 bases from V and 5 bases from J, with 1 base between. The CDR3 sequence: CASSLGDTQYF. The CDR3, as DNA: TGCGCCAGCAGCTTGGGAGATACGCAGTATTTT. Supplemented by reference TRBV5-1 and TRBJ2-3, the full variable domain reads KAGVTQTPRYLIKTRGQQVTLSCSPISGHRSVSWYQQTPGQGLQFLFEYFSETQRNKGNFPGRFSGRQFSNSRSEMNVSTLELGDSALYLCASSLGDTQYFGPGTRLTVL.

This clonotype is medium-sized. The chain recombines TRBV7-9 with TRBJ1-4; D is perhaps TRBD1 (5 bases). Per germline, CDR1 SEHNR and CDR2 FQNEAQ (reference sequence). The CDR3 runs 14 residues. V dropped 4 bases and J dropped 6 bases, with 12 bases sitting between them. The CDR3 region is CASSSRTGDEKLFF. CDR3 sequence (DNA): TGTGCCAGCAGCTCGAGAACGGGGGATGAAAAACTGTTTTTT.

The chain has TRBV20-1 and TRBJ2-2, with TRBD2 matching 14 bases. Germline V gene lookup returns CDR1 DFQATT and CDR2 SNEGSKA (reference sequence). The J segment lost 5 bases and the V segment lost 6 bases, leaving 8 bases of the junction unmatched. This CDR3 has 16 amino acids. The CDR3 sequence is CSATGLAGERTGELFF. DNA of the CDR3: TGCAGTGCCACGGGACTAGCGGGAGAGCGAACCGGGGAGCTGTTTTTT.

The chain couples TRBV7-3 to TRBJ2-3; D may correspond to TRBD1 or TRBD2 (5 bases each). Germline V gene sequence: CDR1 SGHTA, CDR2 FQGTGA. This CDR3 contains 14 residues. Trimming took 5 bases from V and 8 from J, leaving 17 bases between them. In DNA form, the CDR3 reads TGTGCCAGCAGCGGGGACGCTCCTCGGGGTACGCAGTATTTT. It yields the protein CASSGDAPRGTQYF.

A few counts support this clonotype. The gene calls are TRBV20-1 and TRBJ2-7; D gene uncertain. This CDR3 region has 13 residues. The germline V gene has CDR1 DFQATT and CDR2 SNEGSKA (reference sequence). The germline V and J ends were trimmed by 0 bases and 3 bases, with 9 bases remaining between them. The CDR3 spells CSARDDWSYEQYF. CDR3 bases: TGCAGTGCTAGAGATGACTGGAGCTACGAGCAGTACTTC.

The V call is TRBV6-2 or TRBV6-3, the J call TRBJ1-3; possibly TRBD1 for D (6 bases). CDR1 and CDR2 (germline): MNHEY, SVGEGT. The V end lost 5 bases, the J end lost 0 bases, and 14 bases lay between the germline ends. The CDR3 runs 16 residues. For the CDR3, the DNA is TGTGCCAGCAGTCACCCCACAGGGTCCTCTGGAAACACCATATATTTT. It encodes CASSHPTGSSGNTIYF.

The gene calls are TRBV12-3 or TRBV12-4 and TRBJ1-6; D might be TRBD1 (5 bases). V lost 3 bases to trimming and J lost 7 bases, with 10 bases between them. The CDR3 covers 14 residues. The CDR3 DNA sequence: TGTGCCAGCAGTTTTGCAGGGAACAATTCACCCCTCCACTTT. Its protein is CASSFAGNNSPLHF.

The chain recombines TRBV20-1 with TRBJ1-4, with TRBD1 identical over 10 bases. J was trimmed by 8 bases and V by 0 bases; bases with no gene match: 3. The CDR3 spans 14 residues. Germline V CDR1 and CDR2: DFQATT, SNEGSKA (reference sequence). CDR3 loop: CSARDWDRGEKLFF. The CDR3 region has the DNA TGCAGTGCTAGAGATTGGGACAGGGGCGAAAAACTGTTTTTT.

The chain recombines TRBV5-8 with TRBJ2-7; either TRBD1 or TRBD2 may fit D (5 bases each). The CDR3 contains 15 residues. Looked up from germline, CDR1 is SGHTS and CDR2 is YDEGEE. Between the trimmed V and J ends, which lost 5 bases and 0 bases, there was a span of 15 bases. CDR3 in DNA: TGTGCCAGCAGTCCCTCCGGGACGTACTCCTACGAGCAGTACTTC. Translated: CASSPSGTYSYEQYF.

The rearrangement links TRBV10-1 to TRBJ2-3; D might be TRBD1 (5 bases). V lost 9 bases to trimming and J lost 4 bases, with 8 bases between them. The CDR3 is made up of 11 amino acids. CDR1 is WNHNN, CDR2 SYGVQD, per germline (reference sequence). CDR3 DNA: TGCGCCAGGATAGGGGCAGATACGCAGTATTTT. Residues: CARIGADTQYF.

This sequence joins TRBV14 and TRBJ1-2; 7 bases fit TRBD1. The germline gives CDR1 SGHDN, CDR2 FVKESK. V gave up 4 bases and J gave up 6 bases; unmatched junction bases: 8. The length of the CDR3 is 14 residues. The CDR3 DNA sequence: TGTGCCAGCAGCCGAGGGCAGGGGGGCGATGGCTACACCTTC. Encoded protein: CASSRGQGGDGYTF.

For this clonotype: One end of the junction varies from germline; a read error may be responsible. This chain joins TRBV7-7 and TRBJ1-1; D perhaps matches TRBD1 (6 bases). The CDR3 runs to 13 residues. CDR1 and CDR2 from the germline V gene are SSHAT and FNYEAQ (reference sequence). The DNA of the CDR3 is TGTGCTAGCAGCAAGGGACAAAACACTGAAGCTTTCTTT. Translating it yields CASSKGQNTEAFF.

The V and J genes are TRBV27 and TRBJ2-1; 9 nucleotides agree with TRBD2. Per germline, CDR1 MNHEY and CDR2 SMNVEV (reference sequence). The CDR3 extends over 17 amino acids. The V gene end was trimmed by 0 bases and the J gene end by 5 bases; junction bases not matched to a gene: 8. CDR3 protein: CASSLSSGGLYDNEQFF. CDR3 DNA: TGTGCCAGCAGTTTATCTAGCGGGGGACTATACGACAATGAGCAGTTCTTC.

This sequence joins TRBV16 and TRBJ2-7; no definite D call. The V gene's germline CDR1 is KGHSY and CDR2 FQNENV. This CDR3 is 12 amino acids long. V was pared by 0 bases and J by 5 bases, with 5 bases between. Here the CDR3 reads CASSQSKHEQYF. Here the CDR3 DNA reads TGTGCCAGCAGCCAATCGAAGCACGAGCAGTACTTC.

V gene TRBV28 combines with J gene TRBJ2-7, with D tentatively TRBD2 (6 bases). V was clipped by 6 bases and J by 1 base, with 19 bases between them. The CDR3 contains 16 residues. Germline V gives CDR1 MDHEN, CDR2 SYDVKM. The CDR3 reads CASRRVLDYGSYEQYF. In nucleotides, the CDR3 is TGTGCCAGCAGGAGGGTTTTGGACTACGGTTCCTACGAGCAGTACTTC.

This clonotype is medium-sized. This sequence joins TRBV20-1 and TRBJ1-5, with D possibly TRBD1 on 6 matching bases. V shed 1 base and J shed 7 bases, with 17 bases lying between them. This CDR3 comprises 15 residues. The germline V gene has CDR1 DFQATT and CDR2 SNEGSKA (reference sequence). The CDR3 loop reads CSARGGQGSAQPQHF. The CDR3 bases are TGCAGTGCTAGAGGTGGTCAGGGGTCGGCCCAGCCCCAGCATTTT.

This clonotype is termed medium-sized. This chain uses TRBV7-8 with TRBJ1-6; a weak D match, TRBD1 (5 bases). The CDR3 contains 16 residues. V lost 5 bases, J lost 7 bases, and 18 bases lay in between. CDR1 and CDR2 from the germline V gene are SGHVS and FQNEAQ. The CDR3 here is CASSVDGGIRNSPLHF. In DNA, the CDR3 is TGTGCCAGCAGCGTGGACGGGGGAATCCGGAATTCACCCCTCCACTTT.

The rearrangement links TRBV5-1 to TRBJ2-3; 9 nucleotides match TRBD2. This CDR3 is built from 17 residues. V lost 4 bases, J lost 6 bases, and 15 bases stayed unmatched. Germline-derived CDR1 and CDR2 are SGHRS and YFSETQ. DNA of the CDR3: TGCGCCAGCAGCCCCCTCGTTTTTGCGGGAGGGCGGGATACGCAGTATTTT. Amino acids: CASSPLVFAGGRDTQYF.

Comments on this clonotype: One end of the junction does not line up with germline, which may come from a read error. The chain links TRBV14 to TRBJ1-6; the D is unclear. Germline V lookup: CDR1 SGHDN, CDR2 FVKESK. This CDR3 has 13 amino acids. The CDR3 region has the DNA TGTGCCAGCAGCCTGAACCAGGATTCCCCCCTCCACTTT. This gives the protein CASSLNQDSPLHF. The whole variable domain, remainder taken from reference TRBV14 and TRBJ1-6, is EAGVTQFPSHSVIEKGQTVTLRCDPISGHDNLYWYRRVMGKEIKFLLHFVKESKQDESGMPNNRFLAERTGGTYSTLKVQPAELEDSGVYFCASSLNQDSPLHFGNGTRLTVT.